What follows are 14 T cell receptor beta chains derived from one specimen sequenced in a study of prognosis after radiotherapy for stage I lung cancer. Multiplex PCR, run in two rounds, amplified TCR beta CDR3 from genomic DNA. Each TRBV and TRBJ gene had its own primer in the first PCR round. MiXCR was run by TCRdb on the multiplex PCR reads, yielding one entry per CDR3 protein. Of roughly 12,000 distinct CDR3 sequences listed, over 35% are singletons. The specimen comprised PBMCs, sampled before or after stereotactic body radiation therapy (not recorded which). These receptors originate from a donor at least 50 years old with non-small cell lung cancer.

This clonotype has just one count. The junction does not match germline at one end; this may be a read error. The chain is built from TRBV7-2 and TRBJ1-6; D gene uncertain. Germline-derived CDR1 and CDR2 are SGHTA and FQGNSA. CDR3 length: 18 residues. This CDR3 is CASSLYPSVSSYSSPLHF. CDR3 in DNA: TGTGCCAGCAGCTTATATCCCTCGGTCAGCTCCTATAGTTCACCCCTCCACTTT. Drawing the rest from reference TRBV7-2 and TRBJ1-6, the complete variable domain is GAGVSQSPSNKVTEKGKDVELRCDPISGHTALYWYRQSLGQGLEFLIYFQGNSAPDKSGLPSDRFSAERTGGSVSTLTIQRTQQEDSAVYLCASSLYPSVSSYSSPLHFGNGTRLTVT.

The chain joins TRBV12-3 or TRBV12-4 to TRBJ2-7; 9 bases agree with TRBD1. The ends lost 7 bases at V and 4 bases at J; junction bases unmatched: 5. The length of the CDR3 is 13 residues. The CDR3 is CASNDRGSYEQYF. The CDR3 DNA reads TGTGCCAGCAACGACAGGGGGTCGTACGAGCAGTACTTC.

This clonotype was counted many times. The rearrangement links TRBV20-1 to TRBJ2-3; D ambiguous. The CDR3 runs to 15 residues. CDR1 DFQATT and CDR2 SNEGSKA come from the germline V gene (reference sequence). V dropped 3 bases and J dropped 0 bases, with 13 bases sitting between them. The CDR3 coding sequence is TGCAGTGCTAGTCCCTCTAGAGTCAGCACAGATACGCAGTATTTT. Its translation: CSASPSRVSTDTQYF.

This clonotype has ten or more counts. This sequence joins TRBV3-1 and TRBJ2-3; TRBD2 agrees at 7 bases. The CDR3 consists of 16 residues. Per the germline V gene, CDR1 is LGHDT and CDR2 is YNNKEL (reference sequence). V lost 0 bases, J lost 0 bases, and 3 bases stayed unmatched. CDR3 in amino acids: CASSQESGASTDTQYF. The CDR3 bases are TGTGCCAGCAGCCAAGAGAGCGGGGCTAGCACAGATACGCAGTATTTT.

This clonotype appeared a single time. The chain recombines TRBV27 with TRBJ1-1; 7 nucleotides line up with TRBD1. Germline loops: CDR1 MNHEY, CDR2 SMNVEV (reference sequence). CDR3 size: 14 residues. After removal of 3 bases from V and 8 bases from J, the junction contained 9 bases not matched to a gene. The CDR3 reads CASSLGLGTAEAFF. As DNA, the CDR3 is TGTGCCAGCAGTTTGGGTCTAGGGACAGCCGAAGCTTTCTTT.

This rearrangement joins TRBV11-3 to TRBJ2-1; TRBD2 might be the D (5 bases). The CDR3 totals 15 residues. Germline V lookup: CDR1 SGHNT, CDR2 YENEEA. V was pared by 1 base and J by 6 bases, with 13 bases between. CDR3 region: CASSLGAGVSNEQFF. DNA for the CDR3: TGTGCCAGCAGCTTAGGTGCGGGCGTATCCAATGAGCAGTTCTTC.

This clonotype occurred many times. The chain carries TRBV3-1 and TRBJ2-3; 9 nucleotides line up with TRBD2. J was trimmed by 3 bases and V by 3 bases; bases with no gene match: 1. Germline-derived CDR1 and CDR2 are LGHDT and YNNKEL (reference sequence). The CDR3 is 14 residues long. Here the CDR3 DNA reads TGTGCCAGCAGCCACAGCGGGAGGACAGATACGCAGTATTTT. Translating it yields CASSHSGRTDTQYF.

By proportion, this clonotype is medium-sized. This chain uses TRBV28 with TRBJ2-7; TRBD2 agrees at 11 bases. Looked up from germline, CDR1 is MDHEN and CDR2 is SYDVKM. The CDR3 contains 15 residues. V lost 6 bases, J lost 2 bases, and 6 bases stayed unmatched. In DNA, the CDR3 is TGTGCCAGCAGCCCAGTGACTAGCGGGACCTACGAGCAGTACTTC. Amino acids: CASSPVTSGTYEQYF.

The sample holds many counts of this clonotype. The J gene is TRBJ2-1, the V gene TRBV7-9, with 10 positions matching TRBD2. V trimming: 0 bases; J trimming: 3 bases; junction bases outside the gene matches: 2. Germline lookup yields CDR1 SEHNR and CDR2 FQNEAQ (reference sequence). The CDR3 loop spans 16 amino acids. The CDR3 spells CASSLAGTSVYNEQFF. CDR3 coding DNA: TGTGCCAGCAGCTTAGCCGGGACTAGCGTCTACAATGAGCAGTTCTTC.

In its sample, this clonotype was seen many times. The chain couples TRBV20-1 to TRBJ2-7, with 8 nucleotides matching TRBD2. CDR3 size: 14 residues. V shed 5 bases and J 3 bases; nucleotides not matched to a gene: 9. Germline loops: CDR1 DFQATT, CDR2 SNEGSKA (reference sequence). The CDR3 DNA is TGCAGTGCTCCGGACGCGGGAGGTGGCTACGAGCAGTACTTC. It yields the protein CSAPDAGGGYEQYF.

This clonotype was detected many times. The chain uses TRBV9 and TRBJ2-3, with TRBD2 matching 12 bases. There are 15 residues in the CDR3. Germline V gene lookup returns CDR1 SGDLS and CDR2 YYNGEE. With 0 bases clipped from V and 5 bases from J, the junction kept 1 base outside the gene matches. CDR3 coding DNA: TGTGCCAGCAGCGTAGGGGGACTAGCGGGAGATACGCAGTATTTT. Amino acid sequence: CASSVGGLAGDTQYF.

This clonotype was observed many times. The chain links TRBV7-9 to TRBJ2-1, with 7 nucleotides matching TRBD2. Germline V lookup: CDR1 SEHNR, CDR2 FQNEAQ (reference sequence). CDR3 length equals 18 residues. Trimming removed 0 bases from V and 2 bases from J; junction bases left unmatched: 10. The CDR3 sequence is CASSLATGTTNTYNEQFF. The CDR3 region has the DNA TGTGCCAGCAGCTTAGCTACCGGGACTACAAACACCTACAATGAGCAGTTCTTC.

The chain uses TRBV10-2 and TRBJ2-1, with D uncertain. The CDR3 has 15 amino acids. From germline, CDR1 is WSHSY and CDR2 SAAADI. With 8 bases removed from V and 4 bases from J, the gap between germline ends came to 18 bases. The CDR3 coding sequence is TGCGCCAGCGGAGTAGTAGTATATAGTTACAATGAGCAGTTCTTC. Its protein is CASGVVVYSYNEQFF.

This clonotype appeared many times. The rearrangement uses TRBV19 and TRBJ1-2; D unclear. The CDR3 loop spans 13 amino acids. Germline loops: CDR1 LNHDA, CDR2 SQIVND (reference sequence). V was trimmed by 5 bases and J by 3 bases, leaving 10 bases between them. DNA for the CDR3: TGTGCCAGTAGTCCCGATGGTGACTATGGCTACACCTTC. Encoded protein: CASSPDGDYGYTF.